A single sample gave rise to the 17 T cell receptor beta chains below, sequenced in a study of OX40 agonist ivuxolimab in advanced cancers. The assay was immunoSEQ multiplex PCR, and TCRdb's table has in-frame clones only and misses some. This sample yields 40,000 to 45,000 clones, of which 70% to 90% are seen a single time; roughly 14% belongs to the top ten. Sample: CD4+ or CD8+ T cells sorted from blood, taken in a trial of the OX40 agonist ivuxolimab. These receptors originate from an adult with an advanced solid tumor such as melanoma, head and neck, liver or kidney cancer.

The CDR3 sequence is CASSQFGTGANVLTF. The CDR3 nucleotides are TGTGCCAGCAGCCAATTCGGGACTGGGGCCAACGTCCTGACTTTC. This chain links TRBV14 with TRBJ2-6; D is perhaps TRBD2 (5 bases). From germline, CDR1 is SGHDN and CDR2 FVKESK. The CDR3 has 15 amino acids. Deletions cut 2 bases from V and 2 bases from J, with 7 bases between.

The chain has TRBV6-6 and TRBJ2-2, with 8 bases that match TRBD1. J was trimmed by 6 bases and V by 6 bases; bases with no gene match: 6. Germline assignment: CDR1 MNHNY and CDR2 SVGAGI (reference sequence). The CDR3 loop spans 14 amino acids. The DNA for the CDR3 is TGTGCCAGCAGACCCTTGACAGGGGCCGGGGAGCTGTTTTTT. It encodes CASRPLTGAGELFF.

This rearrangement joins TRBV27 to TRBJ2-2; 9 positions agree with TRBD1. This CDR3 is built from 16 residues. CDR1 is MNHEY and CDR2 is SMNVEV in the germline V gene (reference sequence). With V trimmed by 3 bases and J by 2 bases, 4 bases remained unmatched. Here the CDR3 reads CASSFRTGANTGELFF. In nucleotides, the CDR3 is TGTGCCAGCAGTTTCCGGACAGGGGCCAACACCGGGGAGCTGTTTTTT.

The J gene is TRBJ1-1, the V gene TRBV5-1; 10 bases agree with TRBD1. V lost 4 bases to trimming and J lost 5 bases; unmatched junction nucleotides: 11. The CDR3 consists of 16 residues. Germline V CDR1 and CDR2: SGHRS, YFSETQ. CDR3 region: CASSRPGQGTKTEAFF. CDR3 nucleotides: TGCGCCAGCAGCAGGCCGGGACAGGGGACCAAAACTGAAGCTTTCTTT.

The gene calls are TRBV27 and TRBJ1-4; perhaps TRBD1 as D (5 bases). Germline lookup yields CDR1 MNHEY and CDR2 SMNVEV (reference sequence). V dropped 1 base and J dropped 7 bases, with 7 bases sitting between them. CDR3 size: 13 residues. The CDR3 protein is CASSLYRSEKLFF. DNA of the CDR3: TGTGCCAGCAGTTTATACAGGAGTGAAAAACTGTTTTTT. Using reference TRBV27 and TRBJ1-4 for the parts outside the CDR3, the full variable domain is EAQVTQNPRYLITVTGKKLTVTCSQNMNHEYMSWYRQDPGLGLRQIYYSMNVEVTDKGDVPEGYKVSRKEKRNFPLILESPSPNQTSLYFCASSLYRSEKLFFGSGTQLSVL.

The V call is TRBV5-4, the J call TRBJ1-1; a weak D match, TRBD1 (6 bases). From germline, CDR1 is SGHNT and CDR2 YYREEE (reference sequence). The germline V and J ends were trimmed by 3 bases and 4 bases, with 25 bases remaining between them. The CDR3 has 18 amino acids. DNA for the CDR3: TGTGCCAGCAGCTGGGGTGGACTGACGGGGGCGAGGGGCACTGAAGCTTTCTTT. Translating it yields CASSWGGLTGARGTEAFF.

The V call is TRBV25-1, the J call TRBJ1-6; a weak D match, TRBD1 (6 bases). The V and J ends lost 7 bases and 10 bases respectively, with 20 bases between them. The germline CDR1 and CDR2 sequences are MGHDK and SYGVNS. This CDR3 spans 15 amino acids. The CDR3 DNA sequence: TGTGCCAGCACCTACTCAACAGGGTTAGGATCACCCCTCCACTTT. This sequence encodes CASTYSTGLGSPLHF.

DNA for the CDR3: TGCGCCAGCAGCTTGGAGGGGGGCACTGAAGCTTTCTTT. Translated: CASSLEGGTEAFF. The chain couples TRBV5-1 to TRBJ1-1, with D tentatively TRBD1 (6 bases). The CDR3 sequence is 13 residues long. V shed 0 bases and J shed 4 bases, with 7 bases lying between them. CDR1 is SGHRS, CDR2 YFSETQ, per germline.

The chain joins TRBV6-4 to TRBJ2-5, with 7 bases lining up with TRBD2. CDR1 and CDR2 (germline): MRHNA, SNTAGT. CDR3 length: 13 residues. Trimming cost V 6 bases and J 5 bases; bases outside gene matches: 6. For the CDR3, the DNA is TGTGCCAGCAGCTTAGACGGGGGGGAGACCCAGTACTTC. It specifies CASSLDGGETQYF.

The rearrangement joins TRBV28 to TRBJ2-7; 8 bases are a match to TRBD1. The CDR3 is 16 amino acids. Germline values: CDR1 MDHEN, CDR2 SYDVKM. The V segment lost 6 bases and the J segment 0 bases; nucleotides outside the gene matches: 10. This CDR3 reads CASRRTTGGSSYEQYF. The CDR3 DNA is TGTGCCAGCAGAAGAACAACAGGGGGAAGCTCCTACGAGCAGTACTTC.

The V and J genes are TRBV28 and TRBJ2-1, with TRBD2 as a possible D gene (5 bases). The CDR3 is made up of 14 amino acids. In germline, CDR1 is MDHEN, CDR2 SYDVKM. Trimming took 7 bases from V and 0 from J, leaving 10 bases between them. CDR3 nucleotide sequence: TGTGCCAGCACCCGCGGAGGCTCCTACAATGAGCAGTTCTTC. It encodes CASTRGGSYNEQFF.

CDR3 nucleotides: TGTGCCTGGACTCTAGGCGTAATCTCTGGAAACACCATATATTTT. It translates to CAWTLGVISGNTIYF. V usage is TRBV30 and J usage is TRBJ1-3; D ambiguous. This CDR3 contains 15 residues. Trimming removed 4 bases at V and 0 bases at J, with 13 bases between. Germline lookup yields CDR1 GTSNPN and CDR2 SVGIG (reference sequence).

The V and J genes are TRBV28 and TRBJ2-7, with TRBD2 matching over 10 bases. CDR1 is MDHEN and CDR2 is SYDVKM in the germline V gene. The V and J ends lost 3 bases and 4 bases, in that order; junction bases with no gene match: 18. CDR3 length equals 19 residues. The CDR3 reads CASSFRFSLGLADSYEQYF. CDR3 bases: TGTGCCAGCAGTTTTCGTTTTTCCCTTGGACTAGCGGATTCTTACGAGCAGTACTTC.

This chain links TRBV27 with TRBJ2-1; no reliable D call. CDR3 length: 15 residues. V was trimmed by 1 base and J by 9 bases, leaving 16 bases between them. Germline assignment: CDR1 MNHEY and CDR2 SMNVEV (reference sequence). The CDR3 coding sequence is TGTGCCAGCAGTTTATGGGTAACACACGGCGCTGAGCAGTTCTTC. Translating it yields CASSLWVTHGAEQFF.

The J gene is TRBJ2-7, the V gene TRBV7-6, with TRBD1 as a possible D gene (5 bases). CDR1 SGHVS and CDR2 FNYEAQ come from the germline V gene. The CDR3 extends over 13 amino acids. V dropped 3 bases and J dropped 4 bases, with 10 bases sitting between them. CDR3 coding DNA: TGTGCCAGCAGCTTGGCAGGGAATTACGAGCAGTACTTC. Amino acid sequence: CASSLAGNYEQYF.

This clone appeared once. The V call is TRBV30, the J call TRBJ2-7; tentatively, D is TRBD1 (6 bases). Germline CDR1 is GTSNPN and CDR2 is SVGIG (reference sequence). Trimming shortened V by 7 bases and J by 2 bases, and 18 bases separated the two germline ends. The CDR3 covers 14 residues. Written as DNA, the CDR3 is TGTGCCTTCAGACAGGCCCCACTGACCTACGAGCAGTACTTC. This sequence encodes CAFRQAPLTYEQYF.

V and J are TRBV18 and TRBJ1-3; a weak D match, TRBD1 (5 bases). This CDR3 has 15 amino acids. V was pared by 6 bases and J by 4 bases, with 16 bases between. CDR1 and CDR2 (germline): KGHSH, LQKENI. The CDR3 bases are TGTGCCAGCTCCCTCGGGGCGGGGCGAGGAAACACCATATATTTT. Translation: CASSLGAGRGNTIYF.